This T cell receptor (beta chain) was profiled in a study of CD8+CD57+ T cells in acquired aplastic anemia. Study-wide results and caveats: Over 25 CD8+ CDR3 sequences occurred in both the patients and the controls. The CD8+ Simpson's diversity of patients and controls was not significantly different.

The CDR3 runs 13 residues. Germline CDR1 SGHTA, CDR2 FQGTGA. V was trimmed by 2 bases and J by 5 bases, leaving 10 bases between them. Genomic DNA, serving as template, underwent TCR beta VDJ and CDR3 profiling. TCRdb analysed the reads with MiXCR anew, one entry per CDR3 protein. Among 200,000 or so distinct CDR3 sequences, over 60% were seen once, and the ten largest hold just over 45%. A word on this clonotype: Its antigen is as yet unknown.

This clonotype was sampled from a human donor with severe aplastic anemia or a healthy control (not recorded which). V is TRBV7-3 and J is TRBJ2-7; the D is unclear. The sample was sorted CD4+, CD8+, or CD8+CD57+ T cells (not recorded which) from PBMCs. The CDR3 here is CASSLGRNNEQYF. In DNA, the CDR3 is TGTGCCAGCAGCTTAGGTCGTAATAACGAGCAGTACTTC.